This is a list of T cell receptor beta chains from one sample in a study of breast tumors, draining lymph nodes, adjacent tissues. A single record per CDR3 protein comes from TCRdb applying MiXCR to the multiplex PCR reads. Here the sample spans approximately 130,000 distinct CDR3 sequences, less than 25% being singletons. The specimen sequenced was axillary lymph node tissue. The source is a female donor with breast cancer. Some clones in this sample may be carry-over from other donors' samples. CDR3s leave out the opening cysteine and the closing phenylalanine or tryptophan.

len: 11
j_gene: TRBJ1-1
v_gene: TRBV4-2
CDR3aa: ASSQESNTEAF

len: 9
j_gene: TRBJ1-4
v_gene: TRBV12-3/TRBV12-4
CDR3aa: ASSFGGKVF

len: 13
j_gene: TRBJ1-5
v_gene: TRBV7-2
CDR3aa: ASSLASVGVQPQH

len: 10
j_gene: TRBJ1-2
v_gene: TRBV29-1
CDR3aa: SAVSDREGYT

len: 14
j_gene: TRBJ2-3
v_gene: TRBV16
CDR3aa: ASSQSQGRDTDTQY

len: 14
j_gene: TRBJ2-7
v_gene: TRBV9
CDR3aa: ASSDRLAGGVYEQY

len: 14
j_gene: TRBJ2-1
v_gene: TRBV12-3/TRBV12-4
CDR3aa: ASSSASGSPYNEQF

len: 12
j_gene: TRBJ2-5
v_gene: TRBV9
CDR3aa: ASSIGTGQETQY

len: 11
j_gene: TRBJ2-1
v_gene: TRBV3-1
CDR3aa: ASSQGPGNEQF

len: 12
j_gene: TRBJ1-4
v_gene: TRBV28
CDR3aa: ASSLRKGYEKLF

len: 12
j_gene: TRBJ2-1
v_gene: TRBV2
CDR3aa: ASSERLADNEQF

len: 11
j_gene: TRBJ1-5
v_gene: TRBV6-7
CDR3aa: ASSSRANQPQH

len: 11
j_gene: TRBJ2-3
v_gene: TRBV28
CDR3aa: ASSQTLTDTQY

len: 12
j_gene: TRBJ2-5
v_gene: TRBV19
CDR3aa: ASSGWEGQETQY

len: 15
j_gene: TRBJ2-5
v_gene: TRBV5-6
CDR3aa: ASSSGGGLAGRETQY

len: 13
j_gene: TRBJ2-5
v_gene: TRBV20-1
CDR3aa: SARDAGHTQETQY

len: 11
j_gene: TRBJ2-3
v_gene: TRBV12-3/TRBV12-4
CDR3aa: ASSLGLSDTQY

len: 11
j_gene: TRBJ2-5
v_gene: TRBV2
CDR3aa: ASSRAGAETQY

len: 14
j_gene: TRBJ2-1
v_gene: TRBV18
CDR3aa: ASSPPLAGGGNEQF

len: 14
j_gene: TRBJ2-3
v_gene: TRBV9
CDR3aa: ASSVVSSGGGYTQY

len: 13
j_gene: TRBJ2-5
v_gene: TRBV20-1
CDR3aa: SARESIGGQETQY

len: 16
j_gene: TRBJ2-1
v_gene: TRBV24-1
CDR3aa: ATSDTSGRGGMLDEQF

len: 16
j_gene: TRBJ2-1
v_gene: TRBV2
CDR3aa: ASSEVAGGPSSYNEQF

len: 13
j_gene: TRBJ2-1
v_gene: TRBV19
CDR3aa: ASSSGTSSYNEQF

len: 13
j_gene: TRBJ1-2
v_gene: TRBV4-1
CDR3aa: ASSQVETGALGYT

len: 12
j_gene: TRBJ1-6
v_gene: TRBV30
CDR3aa: AWSVVQGNSPLH

len: 8
j_gene: TRBJ2-7
v_gene: TRBV28
CDR3aa: ASRKISLY

len: 16
j_gene: TRBJ2-5
v_gene: TRBV5-4
CDR3aa: ASSQSPPRETVKETQY

len: 12
j_gene: TRBJ1-6
v_gene: TRBV10-1
CDR3aa: ASSAGSYNSPLH

len: 11
j_gene: TRBJ1-3
v_gene: TRBV6-5
CDR3aa: ASTRDSGNTIY

len: 12
j_gene: TRBJ1-5
v_gene: TRBV6-1
CDR3aa: ASSDRLPNQPQH

len: 13
j_gene: TRBJ2-5
v_gene: TRBV7-2
CDR3aa: ASSLILARGETQY

len: 13
j_gene: TRBJ2-1
v_gene: TRBV28
CDR3aa: ASGLAGGLYNEQF

len: 14
j_gene: TRBJ2-7
v_gene: TRBV5-1
CDR3aa: ASSFGIGGQSYEQY

len: 14
j_gene: TRBJ1-5
v_gene: TRBV6-1
CDR3aa: ASSGWDRGRNQPQH

len: 12
j_gene: TRBJ2-7
v_gene: TRBV7-9
CDR3aa: ASSPGLSSYEQY

len: 15
j_gene: TRBJ1-6
v_gene: TRBV25-1
CDR3aa: ASSEYRGTANNSPLH

len: 12
j_gene: TRBJ2-7
v_gene: TRBV27
CDR3aa: ASRQTGGSYEQY

len: 11
j_gene: TRBJ1-5
v_gene: TRBV20-1
CDR3aa: SALRVSNQPQH

len: 13
j_gene: TRBJ2-6
v_gene: TRBV2
CDR3aa: ASRETGAGANVLT

len: 15
j_gene: TRBJ1-5
v_gene: TRBV19
CDR3aa: ASSIDPRLYSNQPQH

len: 15
j_gene: TRBJ2-7
v_gene: TRBV4-2
CDR3aa: ASSQGEGSSGAYEQY

len: 12
j_gene: TRBJ1-5
v_gene: TRBV19
CDR3aa: ASSMDLSDQPQH

len: 13
j_gene: TRBJ2-1
v_gene: TRBV6-2/TRBV6-3
CDR3aa: ASRDFGGRNNEQF

len: 13
j_gene: TRBJ1-2
v_gene: TRBV28
CDR3aa: ASRDRGRDAYGYT

len: 11
j_gene: TRBJ1-2
v_gene: TRBV20-1
CDR3aa: SAQQGSDYGYT

len: 13
j_gene: TRBJ1-3
v_gene: TRBV4-1
CDR3aa: ASSQESLSGNTIY

len: 13
j_gene: TRBJ1-4
v_gene: TRBV13
CDR3aa: ASSWRQGGNEKLF

len: 13
j_gene: TRBJ2-7
v_gene: TRBV11-2
CDR3aa: ASSVVGQGSYEQY

len: 13
j_gene: TRBJ1-5
v_gene: TRBV18
CDR3aa: ASSPDRGANQPQH

len: 14
j_gene: TRBJ1-4
v_gene: TRBV20-1
CDR3aa: SARDPTRTADEKLF

len: 13
j_gene: TRBJ2-7
v_gene: TRBV6-1
CDR3aa: ASSQTGLDLYEQY

len: 13
j_gene: TRBJ1-2
v_gene: TRBV30
CDR3aa: AWEGAGTGAYGYT

len: 13
j_gene: TRBJ2-1
v_gene: TRBV20-1
CDR3aa: SASWGRGGSDEQF

len: 13
j_gene: TRBJ2-1
v_gene: TRBV5-1
CDR3aa: ASSLNWRSYNEQF

len: 14
j_gene: TRBJ2-7
v_gene: TRBV2
CDR3aa: ASSWGYLAGGPEQY

len: 10
j_gene: TRBJ2-1
v_gene: TRBV19
CDR3aa: ASSIRYNEQF

len: 11
j_gene: TRBJ2-7
v_gene: TRBV19
CDR3aa: ATAGTSLGEQY

len: 13
j_gene: TRBJ2-1
v_gene: TRBV9
CDR3aa: ASSLSGSDHNEQF

len: 11
j_gene: TRBJ1-4
v_gene: TRBV27
CDR3aa: ASSLGGSEKLF